This T cell receptor (beta chain) is from a study of shared clonotypes between healthy human individuals. Naive-designated CD8 cells lacked CD45RO, were positively enriched for CCR7, and omitted terminally differentiated effector memory CD45RA+ cells. This CDR3 is 16 amino acids long. The ends were cut back, 5 bases at V and 0 bases at J, with 17 bases in the middle. Germline V gene data show CDR1 as SGHAT and CDR2 as FQNNGV. Sequencing used immunoSEQ multiplex PCR; TCRdb keeps in-frame clones, though not all of them. The table shows approximately 2,200,000 clones, with 90% to 95% occurring only once.

The sequence came from a man in his late teens or twenties in good health. Some clones in this sample may be carry-over from other donors' samples. The sequenced material came from naive CD8+ T cells from PBMCs. This sequence joins TRBV11-2 and TRBJ2-7; perhaps D is TRBD1 or TRBD2 (5 bases each). The CDR3 bases are TGTGCCAGCAGCACAAGGGTGGGACCCAACTCCTACGAGCAGTACTTC. It codes for CASSTRVGPNSYEQYF.